This T cell receptor beta chain was recorded in a study of CD4 T cells in relation to SARS-CoV-2 and coronaviruses. The study, taken as a whole, reports: Samples before the pandemic and after infection were not matched within any donor.

Generated by immunoSEQ multiplex PCR, the TCRdb table keeps only in-frame clones and is missing some. The sample contains tens of thousands of clones, about 94% of which appear only once. Remarks on this clone: Its antigen is as yet unknown.

Trimming shortened V by 2 bases and J by 4 bases, and 11 bases separated the two germline ends. CDR3 length: 14 residues. CDR1 SGHAT and CDR2 FQNNGV come from the germline V gene. Unexposed donor CD4+ T cells date from about 2011-2019, before the COVID-19 pandemic. V gene TRBV11-2 combines with J gene TRBJ2-5; D remains unclear. Sample: naive CD4+ T cells from PBMCs. Noted subset: naive CD4+ T cells isolated by negative enrichment. This clonotype was obtained from a human donor in good health. For the CDR3, the DNA is TGTGCCAGCAGCTTAAAGACACGGGCAGAGACCCAGTACTTC. It encodes CASSLKTRAETQYF.